Each of the 23 T cell receptor beta chains below was sequenced from the same sample in a study of blood T cells in healthy people across ages. It was with a sample-barcoded 5' primer and a J-beta primer mix that a second PCR of about 6 to 12 cycles was run. TCRdb re-called the 5' RACE reads with MiXCR, one entry per CDR3 protein. The table includes 1.5 million to 2 million distinct CDR3 sequences, roughly 28% detected once. The sequenced sample consisted of blood. The receptors were sampled from a woman aged 25 to 39 in good health.

Many counts were recorded for this clonotype. V usage is TRBV7-2 and J usage is TRBJ2-5; D ambiguous. Trimming pared 5 bases from V and 3 bases from J, leaving 13 bases between. The germline gives CDR1 SGHTA, CDR2 FQGNSA. This CDR3 spans 14 amino acids. The CDR3 region is CASSPRYSEETQYF. The CDR3 coding sequence is TGTGCCAGCAGCCCCCGCTACAGCGAAGAGACCCAGTACTTC.

J is TRBJ2-5 and V is TRBV27, with D maybe TRBD2 (5 bases). The J call may be incorrect, as the DNA end agrees better with TRBJ2-1. In germline, CDR1 is MNHEY, CDR2 SMNVEV (reference sequence). This CDR3 contains 15 residues. The CDR3 region has the DNA TGTGCCAGCAGTTTATTCTCGGGGAACCAAGAGACCCAGTTCTTC. Translating it yields CASSLFSGNQETQFF.

This clonotype was recorded many times. The chain carries TRBV6-2 or TRBV6-3 and TRBJ2-1, with 7 bases matching TRBD1. This CDR3 is built from 13 residues. V was clipped by 2 bases and J by 7 bases; unmatched bases: 2. CDR1 is MNHEY and CDR2 is SVGEGT in the germline V gene. The CDR3 nucleotides are TGTGCCAGCAGTTACGAGACAGGGAATGAGCAGTTCTTC. As protein: CASSYETGNEQFF.

This clonotype was observed a few times. The chain recombines TRBV5-5 with TRBJ2-7, with D maybe TRBD2 (6 bases). Germline CDR1 is SGHKS and CDR2 is YYEKEE (reference sequence). V dropped 4 bases and J dropped 2 bases, with 16 bases sitting between them. CDR3 length: 15 amino acids. CDR3 DNA: TGTGCCAGCAGCCCCGGGACTGGACAAACCTACGAGCAGTACTTC. It encodes CASSPGTGQTYEQYF.

The CDR3, as DNA: TGCAGTGCTACCTACCTAGCGAGGTCCACAGATACGCAGTATTTT. It specifies CSATYLARSTDTQYF. This chain uses TRBV20-1 with TRBJ2-3; possible D gene TRBD2, 6 bases. Germline V gene sequence: CDR1 DFQATT, CDR2 SNEGSKA (reference sequence). V was trimmed by 4 bases and J by 2 bases, leaving 16 bases between them. CDR3 length: 15 residues.

This clonotype has just a few counts. The genes are TRBV7-9 and TRBJ2-7, with 9 nucleotides matching TRBD1. CDR1 and CDR2 from the germline V gene are SEHNR and FQNEAQ (reference sequence). There are 15 residues in the CDR3. V dropped 6 bases and J dropped 0; count of bases not matched to a gene: 6. The CDR3, as DNA: TGTGCCAGCAGAGCGACAGGGGGAAGCTCCTACGAGCAGTACTTC. Encoded protein: CASRATGGSSYEQYF.

The chain carries TRBV19 and TRBJ2-2; D is unclear. The germline CDR1 and CDR2 sequences are LNHDA and SQIVND (reference sequence). V was clipped by 4 bases and J by 9 bases, with 15 bases between them. The CDR3 contains 14 residues. Here the CDR3 reads CASSTNGPSRELFF. CDR3 DNA sequence: TGTGCCAGTAGTACCAACGGACCGAGCCGGGAGCTGTTTTTT. Combining the CDR3 with reference TRBV19 and TRBJ2-2 gives the whole variable domain DGGITQSPKYLFRKEGQNVTLSCEQNLNHDAMYWYRQDPGQGLRLIYYSQIVNDFQKGDIAEGYSVSREKKESFPLTVTSAQKNPTAFYLCASSTNGPSRELFFGEGSRLTVL.

V gene TRBV5-1 combines with J gene TRBJ2-1; D gene ambiguous. The CDR3 extends over 14 amino acids. Germline V lookup: CDR1 SGHRS, CDR2 YFSETQ. V lost 1 base, J lost 5 bases, and 10 bases lay in between. CDR3 DNA sequence: TGCGCCAGCAGCTTGAAGTCTAGACACAATGAGCAGTTCTTC. Amino acids: CASSLKSRHNEQFF. Based on the CDR3 plus reference TRBV5-1 and TRBJ2-1, the full variable domain is KAGVTQTPRYLIKTRGQQVTLSCSPISGHRSVSWYQQTPGQGLQFLFEYFSETQRNKGNFPGRFSGRQFSNSRSEMNVSTLELGDSALYLCASSLKSRHNEQFFGPGTRLTVL.

This clonotype turned up a few times. This rearrangement joins TRBV12-3 or TRBV12-4 to TRBJ1-6; D perhaps matches TRBD1 (5 bases). The CDR3 length is 13 residues. Trimming left V 8 bases short and J 7 bases short, with 12 bases between. The CDR3 DNA reads TGTGCCAGCGGCTCAGGGCTAAATTCACCCCTCCACTTT. It specifies CASGSGLNSPLHF.

The sample holds a few counts of this clonotype. This chain links TRBV6-5 with TRBJ2-1; 9 bases line up with TRBD1. The CDR3 has 15 residues. V shed 5 bases and J 7 bases; nucleotides not matched to a gene: 9. CDR1 is MNHEY, CDR2 SVGAGI, per germline. CDR3 bases: TGTGCCAGCAGTACCGACAGGGGGACGGGGAATGAGCAGTTCTTC. Protein product: CASSTDRGTGNEQFF.

V gene TRBV2 combines with J gene TRBJ2-7; TRBD1 aligns across 9 bases. Germline V gene lookup returns CDR1 SNHLY and CDR2 FYNNEI. J was trimmed by 5 bases and V by 8 bases; bases with no gene match: 10. This CDR3 spans 14 amino acids. The CDR3 DNA follows: TGTGCCAGCCTCCGGGACAGGGATATGGACGAGCAGTACTTC. It specifies CASLRDRDMDEQYF.

This clonotype was seen at least ten times. The rearrangement uses TRBV28 and TRBJ2-1, with a possible D match to TRBD2 (6 bases). Deletions cut 6 bases from V and 10 bases from J, with 10 bases between. Germline CDR1 is MDHEN and CDR2 is SYDVKM. This CDR3 is 11 amino acids long. This CDR3 reads CASRTRGEQFF. DNA of the CDR3: TGTGCCAGCAGAACACGGGGGGAGCAGTTCTTC.

As DNA, the CDR3 is TGTGCCAGCAGCCCCGGGGGAACACTCAGATCCCTGTACACAGATACGCAGTATTTT. This gives the protein CASSPGGTLRSLYTDTQYF. The chain recombines TRBV4-2 with TRBJ2-3; perhaps TRBD2 as D (6 bases). The CDR3 loop spans 19 amino acids. The V gene's germline CDR1 is LGHNA and CDR2 YNFKEQ. Trimming took 4 bases from V and 2 from J, leaving 25 bases between them.

This clonotype occurred a few times. The V call is TRBV3-1, the J call TRBJ1-1; D is uncertain. Germline loops: CDR1 LGHDT, CDR2 YNNKEL (reference sequence). V was clipped by 0 bases and J by 6 bases, with 5 bases between them. There are 12 residues in the CDR3. The CDR3 sequence is CASSQDVAEAFF. As DNA, the CDR3 is TGTGCCAGCAGCCAAGATGTGGCTGAAGCTTTCTTT.

V gene TRBV7-8 combines with J gene TRBJ1-4; tentative D call: TRBD1 (5 bases). Germline V gives CDR1 SGHVS, CDR2 FQNEAQ. Trimming cost V 5 bases and J 7 bases, with 14 bases left between them. The CDR3 is 14 amino acids. CDR3 amino acids: CASSRLGQGEKLFF. CDR3 coding DNA: TGTGCCAGCAGCCGGCTGGGTCAGGGTGAAAAACTGTTTTTT.

This chain links TRBV6-5 with TRBJ1-5; D might be TRBD1 (6 bases). V shed 6 bases and J shed 9 bases, with 12 bases lying between them. The germline V gene has CDR1 MNHEY and CDR2 SVGAGI. This CDR3 spans 12 amino acids. This chain's CDR3 is CASRGGDGPQHF. The CDR3 DNA is TGTGCCAGCAGAGGGGGGGACGGGCCCCAGCATTTT.

A few counts support this clonotype. The chain is built from TRBV7-6 and TRBJ2-1, with TRBD1 matching 9 bases. CDR1 is SGHVS and CDR2 is FNYEAQ in the germline V gene. The CDR3 spans 15 residues. V was pared by 6 bases and J by 4 bases, with 7 bases of the junction left unmatched. The CDR3 sequence is CASRQGAGSYNEQFF. The CDR3 DNA is TGTGCCAGCAGACAGGGGGCTGGGTCTTACAATGAGCAGTTCTTC.

This clonotype was observed a few times. One junction end disagrees with the germline gene, perhaps due to a read error. Here the CDR3 DNA reads TGCACCAGCAGTGAGCCGGGGGAGATAGATGGCGAGCAGTACTTC. It is translated as CTSSEPGEIDGEQYF. This chain joins TRBV10-2 and TRBJ2-7; weak D call: TRBD2 (6 bases). Germline loops: CDR1 WSHSY, CDR2 SAAADI. The CDR3 consists of 15 residues.

V and J are TRBV28 and TRBJ2-5; D is perhaps TRBD1 or TRBD2 (5 bases each). The V gene lost 2 bases and the J gene lost 5 bases, with 12 bases spanning the gap. This CDR3 has 14 amino acids. Germline CDR1 reads MDHEN; CDR2 reads SYDVKM. The CDR3 nucleotides are TGTGCCAGCAGTTTACCGGGGCAGGTGGAGACCCAGTACTTC. Translated, it gives CASSLPGQVETQYF.

The chain recombines TRBV7-2 with TRBJ2-4; 13 bases agree with TRBD2. Trimming removed 5 bases from V and 1 base from J; junction bases left unmatched: 8. CDR3 length: 18 amino acids. Germline-derived CDR1 and CDR2 are SGHTA and FQGNSA. The CDR3 region is CASSPRTSGSAAKNIQYF. The CDR3 coding sequence is TGTGCCAGCAGCCCACGGACTAGCGGGAGTGCGGCCAAAAACATTCAGTACTTC.

About this clonotype: A junction end diverges from the germline sequence, so it may reflect a read error. For the CDR3, the DNA is TGTGCCAGCAGCTTAGGGGGGGTAAATCAGCCCCGGCATTTT. This sequence encodes CASSLGGVNQPRHF. The chain couples TRBV11-2 to TRBJ1-5; possible D gene TRBD1, 5 bases. The germline gives CDR1 SGHAT, CDR2 FQNNGV. This CDR3 is built from 14 residues.

This clonotype was counted between two and nine times. This chain connects TRBV7-3 to TRBJ2-3, with 14 positions matching TRBD2. CDR1 is SGHTA and CDR2 is FQGTGA in the germline V gene. Trimming removed 5 bases from V and 5 bases from J; junction bases left unmatched: 9. The CDR3 spans 17 residues. The CDR3 DNA reads as TGTGCCAGCAGCCGCCAGGGACTAGCGGGGGTAGGAGATACGCAGTATTTT. Translating gives CASSRQGLAGVGDTQYF.

This sequence joins TRBV6-1 and TRBJ1-2; no clear D gene. The CDR3 has 12 residues. The germline gives CDR1 MNHNS, CDR2 SASEGT. V was cut by 3 bases and J by 5 bases, with 7 bases left in between. CDR3 loop: CASSDPAYGYTF. The CDR3 DNA follows: TGTGCCAGCAGTGATCCAGCATATGGCTACACCTTC.